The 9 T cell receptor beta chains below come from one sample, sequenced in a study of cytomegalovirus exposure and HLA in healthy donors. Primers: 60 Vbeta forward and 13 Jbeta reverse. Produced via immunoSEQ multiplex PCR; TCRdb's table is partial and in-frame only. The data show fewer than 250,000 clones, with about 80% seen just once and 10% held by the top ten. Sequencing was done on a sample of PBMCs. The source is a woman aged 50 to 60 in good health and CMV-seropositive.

The CDR3 DNA is TGTGCCAGCAGCTTCGGACTAGCCACCGTAGGCAATGAGCAGTTCTTC. This sequence encodes CASSFGLATVGNEQFF. This chain uses TRBV5-6 with TRBJ2-1; 8 bases match TRBD2. V shed 2 bases, J shed 6 bases, and the junction held 10 bases outside the gene matches. This CDR3 is 16 amino acids long. Germline V gene lookup returns CDR1 SGHDT and CDR2 YYEEEE.

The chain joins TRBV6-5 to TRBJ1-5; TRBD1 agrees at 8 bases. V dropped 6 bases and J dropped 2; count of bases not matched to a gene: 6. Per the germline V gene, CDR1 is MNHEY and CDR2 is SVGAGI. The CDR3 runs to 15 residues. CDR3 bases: TGTGCCAGCAGGTCCAGGGGGCAGGGCAATCAGCCCCAGCATTTT. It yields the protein CASRSRGQGNQPQHF.

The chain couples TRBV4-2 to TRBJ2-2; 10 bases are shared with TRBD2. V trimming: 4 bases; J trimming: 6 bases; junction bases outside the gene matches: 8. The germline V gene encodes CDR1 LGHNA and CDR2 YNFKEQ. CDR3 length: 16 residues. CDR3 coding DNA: TGTGCCAGCAGCCTCGGGCTAGCGGGGGTGGCCGGGGAGCTGTTTTTT. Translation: CASSLGLAGVAGELFF.

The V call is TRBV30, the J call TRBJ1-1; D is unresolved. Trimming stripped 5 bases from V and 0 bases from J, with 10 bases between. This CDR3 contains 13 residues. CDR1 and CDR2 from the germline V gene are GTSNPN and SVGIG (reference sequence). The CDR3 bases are TGTGCCTGGGGCGGGATAATGAACACTGAAGCTTTCTTT. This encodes CAWGGIMNTEAFF. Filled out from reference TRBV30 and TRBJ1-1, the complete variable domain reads SQTIHQWPATLVQPVGSPLSLECTVEGTSNPNLYWYRQAAGRGLQLLFYSVGIGQISSEVPQNLSASRPQDRQFILSSKKLLLSDSGFYLCAWGGIMNTEAFFGQGTRLTVV.

The CDR3 here is CATRQWVSARRDSPLHF. DNA for the CDR3: TGTGCCACCCGACAATGGGTCAGCGCGCGGCGGGATTCACCCCTCCACTTT. The rearrangement links TRBV27 to TRBJ1-6; no clear D. The length of the CDR3 is 17 residues. The V gene's germline CDR1 is MNHEY and CDR2 SMNVEV (reference sequence). V lost 10 bases to trimming and J lost 8 bases, with 27 bases between them.

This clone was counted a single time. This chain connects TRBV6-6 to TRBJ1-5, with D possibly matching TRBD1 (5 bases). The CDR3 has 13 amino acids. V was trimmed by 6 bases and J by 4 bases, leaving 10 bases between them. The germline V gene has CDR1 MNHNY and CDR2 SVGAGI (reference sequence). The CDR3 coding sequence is TGTGCCAGCAGGTATGACAGAAATCAGCCCCAGCATTTT. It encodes CASRYDRNQPQHF.

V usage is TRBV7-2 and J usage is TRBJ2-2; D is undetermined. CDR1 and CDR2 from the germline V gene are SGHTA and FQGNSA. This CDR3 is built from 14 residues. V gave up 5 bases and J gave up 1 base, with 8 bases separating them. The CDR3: CASSTRQNTGELFF. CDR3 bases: TGTGCCAGCAGCACCAGACAGAACACCGGGGAGCTGTTTTTT.

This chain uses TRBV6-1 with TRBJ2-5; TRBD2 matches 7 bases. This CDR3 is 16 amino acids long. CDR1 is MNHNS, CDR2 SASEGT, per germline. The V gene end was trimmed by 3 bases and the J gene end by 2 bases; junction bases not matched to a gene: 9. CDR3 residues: CASSDGGGTGQETQYF. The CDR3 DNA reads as TGTGCCAGCAGTGATGGGGGGGGGACGGGGCAAGAGACCCAGTACTTC.

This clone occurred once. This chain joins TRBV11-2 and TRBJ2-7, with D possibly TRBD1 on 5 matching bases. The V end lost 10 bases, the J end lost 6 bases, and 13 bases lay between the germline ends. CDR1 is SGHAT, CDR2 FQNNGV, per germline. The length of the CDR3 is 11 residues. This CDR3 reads CAIGQGGEQYF. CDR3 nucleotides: TGTGCCATCGGGCAGGGTGGCGAGCAGTACTTC.